A selection of T cell receptor beta chains follows, all from one sample in a study of T cell repertoires in cytomegalovirus infection. TCRdb re-derived calls from the reads in MiXCR, one entry per CDR3 protein. Counted here are 100,000 to 150,000 distinct CDR3 sequences, about 10% occurring once; the ten biggest clones make up 10%. The specimen was PBMCs. The receptors stem from a human donor in good health (CMV status not recorded). Some clones in this sample may be carry-over from other donors' samples. Each CDR3 is given without its conserved first and last residue. The order of the fields is CDR3 length, V gene, CDR3 protein.

>11|TRBV29-1
SVQGTGSYEQY
>11|TRBV6-6
ASSSGTLNIQY
>14|TRBV20-1
SARDHSSSYNSPLH
>10|TRBV29-1
SGGQGRNEQY
>11|TRBV6-6
ASSSRQGYGYT
>12|TRBV14
ASSQVQDTGELF
>13|TRBV7-9
ASSLEGSYGTEAF
>10|TRBV28
ASRARGLGYT
>12|TRBV20-1
SARGQEISEKLF
>15|TRBV6-5
ASSSPQGLSGANVLT
>13|TRBV6-2/TRBV6-3
ASLDSGAGTGELF
>13|TRBV6-6
ASSYPTQGSYEQY
>13|TRBV4-1
ASSQGAGGGNEQF
>9|TRBV29-1
SVGRAGELF
>11|TRBV2
ASSVPTTERAF
>12|TRBV13
ASSPGLALNEQF
>11|TRBV6-6
ASSSGQGNEQF
>14|TRBV29-1
SVEEGQGSPNTEAF
>14|TRBV20-1
SARGSARQGYNEQF
>15|TRBV5-1
ASSLAGRLYQDYGYT
>9|TRBV19
AIRTVTEAF
>12|TRBV7-3
ASSSPDKPNEQF
>12|TRBV7-9
ASSLDRVGYEQY
>14|TRBV5-8
ASSLVAGRGQETQY
>13|TRBV5-1
ASSSHPTDQATQY
>13|TRBV28
ASSRTGKRTDTQY
>13|TRBV2
ASSEFTGDLYEQY
>17|TRBV5-5
ASSWGYRGTFTGANVLT
>11|TRBV2
ASRGQLNTEAF
>12|TRBV14
ASSQEGGEYTQY
>14|TRBV28
ASSLEAGVGNQPQH
>14|TRBV5-1
ASSSVPGQENTEAF
>16|TRBV5-6
ASSLPEGGFSYNSPLH
>13|TRBV28
ASSLTGRRQETQY
>16|TRBV6-8
ATYFRDRSISGANVLT
>12|TRBV6-6
ATLYKRTNEKLF
>14|TRBV28
ASSPRTSGGQETQY
>15|TRBV28
ASRLTGGSSGANVLT
>10|TRBV29-1
SVVPGTTEAF
>14|TRBV20-1
SARDRVVGSNQPQH
>11|TRBV5-1
ASSLVVDTEAF
>13|TRBV2
ASSERGIRGSPLH
>12|TRBV29-1
SVMGQGVTNEQF
>12|TRBV7-2
ASSLGASYYEQY
>13|TRBV28
ASSSPSQGQETQY
>10|TRBV7-4
ASSSMDLEAF
>11|TRBV6-6
ASSYVSSYEQY
>8|TRBV10-3
AISEGTQY
>14|TRBV6-5
ASSYRTPQGNTEAF
>12|TRBV7-9
ASSLEGPNQPQH
>12|TRBV7-2
ASSLGYRKETQY
>10|TRBV20-1
SAGRANTEAF
>10|TRBV12-3/TRBV12-4
ATRTAVTEAF
>11|TRBV3-1
ASSLGTATEAF
>10|TRBV20-1
SVETRQETQY
>14|TRBV5-6
ASSRQGSNSNQPQH
>13|TRBV7-6
ASSLVNSGANVLT
>13|TRBV12-3/TRBV12-4
ASSTERGGSYEQY